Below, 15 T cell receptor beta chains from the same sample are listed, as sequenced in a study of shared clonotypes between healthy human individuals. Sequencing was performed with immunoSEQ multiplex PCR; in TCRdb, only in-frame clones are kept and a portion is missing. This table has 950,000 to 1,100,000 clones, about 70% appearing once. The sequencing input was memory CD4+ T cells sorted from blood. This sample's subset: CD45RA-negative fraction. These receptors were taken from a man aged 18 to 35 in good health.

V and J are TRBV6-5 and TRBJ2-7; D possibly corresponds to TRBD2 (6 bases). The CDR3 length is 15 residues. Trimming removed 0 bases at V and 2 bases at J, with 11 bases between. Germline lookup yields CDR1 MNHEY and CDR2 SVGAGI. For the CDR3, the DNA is TGTGCCAGCAGTTACTCACGGCTAGCGACCTACGAGCAGTACTTC. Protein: CASSYSRLATYEQYF.

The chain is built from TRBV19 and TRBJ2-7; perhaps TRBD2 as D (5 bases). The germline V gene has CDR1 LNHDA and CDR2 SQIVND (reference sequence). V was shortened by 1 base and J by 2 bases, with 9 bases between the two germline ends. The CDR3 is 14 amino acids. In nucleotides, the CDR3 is TGTGCCAGTAGTATAGCGGGAAAGGCCTACGAGCAGTACTTC. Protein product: CASSIAGKAYEQYF.

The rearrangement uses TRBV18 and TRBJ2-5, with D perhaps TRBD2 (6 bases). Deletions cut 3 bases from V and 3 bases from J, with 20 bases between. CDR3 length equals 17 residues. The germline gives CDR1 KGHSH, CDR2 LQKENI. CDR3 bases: TGTGCCAGCTCACCTGGGGGGACCGGAATGAAGGAAGAGACCCAGTACTTC. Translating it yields CASSPGGTGMKEETQYF.

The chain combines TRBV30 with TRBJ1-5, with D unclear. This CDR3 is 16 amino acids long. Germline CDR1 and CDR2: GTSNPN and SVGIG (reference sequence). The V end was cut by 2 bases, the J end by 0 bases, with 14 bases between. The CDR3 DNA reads TGTGCCTGGAGTCCCCGAGGGTCGTATAGCAATCAGCCCCAGCATTTT. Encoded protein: CAWSPRGSYSNQPQHF.

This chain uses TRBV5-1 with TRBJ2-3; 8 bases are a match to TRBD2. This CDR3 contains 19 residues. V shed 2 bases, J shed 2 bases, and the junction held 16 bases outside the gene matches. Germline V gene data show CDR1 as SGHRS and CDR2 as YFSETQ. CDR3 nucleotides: TGCGCCAGCAGCTTAAGGCGTTGGGGTAGCGGGGATCTCACAGATACGCAGTATTTT. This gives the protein CASSLRRWGSGDLTDTQYF.

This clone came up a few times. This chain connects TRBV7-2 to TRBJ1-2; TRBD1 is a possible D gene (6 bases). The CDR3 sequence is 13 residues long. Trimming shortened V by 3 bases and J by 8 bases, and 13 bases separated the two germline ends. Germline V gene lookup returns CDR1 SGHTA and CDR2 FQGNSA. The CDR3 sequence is CASSLRGPDGYTF. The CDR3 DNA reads TGTGCCAGCAGCTTGCGGGGGCCGGACGGCTACACCTTC.

The CDR3 DNA reads TGTGCCAGCAGCCAAGCGGCCGGGACAGGGGGTGGCTACACCTTC. Its translation is CASSQAAGTGGGYTF. V usage is TRBV4-2 and J usage is TRBJ1-2; 11 nucleotides align to TRBD1. Germline V lookup: CDR1 LGHNA, CDR2 YNFKEQ. Unmatched junction bases numbered 5, after V lost 1 base and J lost 7 bases. This CDR3 has 15 residues.

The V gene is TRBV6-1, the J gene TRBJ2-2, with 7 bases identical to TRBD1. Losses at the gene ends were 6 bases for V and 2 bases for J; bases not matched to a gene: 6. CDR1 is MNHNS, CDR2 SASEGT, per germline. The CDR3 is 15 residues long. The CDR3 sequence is CASRDRVFNTGELFF. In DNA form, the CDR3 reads TGTGCCAGCAGAGACAGGGTTTTCAACACCGGGGAGCTGTTTTTT.

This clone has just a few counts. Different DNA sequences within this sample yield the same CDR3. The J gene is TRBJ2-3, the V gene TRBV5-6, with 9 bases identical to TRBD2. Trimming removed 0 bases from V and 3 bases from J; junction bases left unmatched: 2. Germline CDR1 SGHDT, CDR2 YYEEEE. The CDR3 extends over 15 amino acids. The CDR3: CASSLVAGGTDTQYF. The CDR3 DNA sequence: TGTGCCAGCAGCTTGGTGGCGGGAGGGACAGATACGCAGTATTTT.

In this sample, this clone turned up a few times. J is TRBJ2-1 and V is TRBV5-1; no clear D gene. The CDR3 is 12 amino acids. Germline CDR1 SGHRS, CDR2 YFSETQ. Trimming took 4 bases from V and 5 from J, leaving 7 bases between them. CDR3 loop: CASSPGNNEQFF. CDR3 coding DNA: TGCGCCAGCAGCCCAGGAAACAATGAGCAGTTCTTC.

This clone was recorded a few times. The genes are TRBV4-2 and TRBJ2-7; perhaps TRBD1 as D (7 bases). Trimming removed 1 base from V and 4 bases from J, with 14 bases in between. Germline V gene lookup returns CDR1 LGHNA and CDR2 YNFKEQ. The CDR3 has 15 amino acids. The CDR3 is CASSQGAGGRYEQYF. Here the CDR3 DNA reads TGTGCCAGCAGCCAAGGGGCAGGGGGGCGGTACGAGCAGTACTTC.

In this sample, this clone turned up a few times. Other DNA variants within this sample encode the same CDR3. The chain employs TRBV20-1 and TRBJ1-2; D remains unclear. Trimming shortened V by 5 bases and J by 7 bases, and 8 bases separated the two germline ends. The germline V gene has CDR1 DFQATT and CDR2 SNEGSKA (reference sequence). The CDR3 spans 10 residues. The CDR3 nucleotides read TGCAGTGCTCCCTTGGGTGGCTACACCTTC. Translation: CSAPLGGYTF.

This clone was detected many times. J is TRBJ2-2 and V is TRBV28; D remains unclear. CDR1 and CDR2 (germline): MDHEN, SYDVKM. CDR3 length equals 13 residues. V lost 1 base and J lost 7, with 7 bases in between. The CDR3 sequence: CASSLYNGGELFF. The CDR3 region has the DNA TGTGCCAGCAGTTTATACAACGGCGGGGAGCTGTTTTTT.

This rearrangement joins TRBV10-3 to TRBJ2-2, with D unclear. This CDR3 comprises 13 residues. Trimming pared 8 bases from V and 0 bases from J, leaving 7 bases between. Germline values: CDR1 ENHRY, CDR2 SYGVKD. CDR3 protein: CAIGHSNTGELFF. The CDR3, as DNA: TGTGCCATCGGGCACTCGAACACCGGGGAGCTGTTTTTT.

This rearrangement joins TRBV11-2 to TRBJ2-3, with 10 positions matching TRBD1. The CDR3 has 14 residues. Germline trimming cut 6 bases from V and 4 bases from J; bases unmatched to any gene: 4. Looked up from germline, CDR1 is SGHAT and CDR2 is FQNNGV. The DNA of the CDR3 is TGTGCCAGCAGTCAGACAGGGGGCTCAGATACGCAGTATTTT. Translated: CASSQTGGSDTQYF.